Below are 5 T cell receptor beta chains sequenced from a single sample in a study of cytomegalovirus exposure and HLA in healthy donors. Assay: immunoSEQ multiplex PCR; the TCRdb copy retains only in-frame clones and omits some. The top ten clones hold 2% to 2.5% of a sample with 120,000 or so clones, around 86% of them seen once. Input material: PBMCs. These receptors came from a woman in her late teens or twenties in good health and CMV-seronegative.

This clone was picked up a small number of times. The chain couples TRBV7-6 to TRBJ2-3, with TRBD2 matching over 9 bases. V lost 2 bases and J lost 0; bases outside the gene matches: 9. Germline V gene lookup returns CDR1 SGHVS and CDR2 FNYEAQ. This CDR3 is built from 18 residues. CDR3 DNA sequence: TGTGCCAGCAGCTTAAGGAGTCCTAGCGGGAAAAGCACAGATACGCAGTATTTT. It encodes CASSLRSPSGKSTDTQYF.

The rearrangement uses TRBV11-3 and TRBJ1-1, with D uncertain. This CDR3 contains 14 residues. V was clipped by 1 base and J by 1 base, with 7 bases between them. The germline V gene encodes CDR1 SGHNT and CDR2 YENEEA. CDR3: CASSLAEGNTEAFF. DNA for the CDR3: TGTGCCAGCAGCTTAGCAGAGGGGAACACTGAAGCTTTCTTT.

CDR3 DNA: TGTGCCACCGGGTCCTACAATGAGCAGTTCTTC. This encodes CATGSYNEQFF. The chain carries TRBV27 and TRBJ2-1, with no clear D. The CDR3 has 11 amino acids. The germline gives CDR1 MNHEY, CDR2 SMNVEV (reference sequence). V lost 10 bases and J lost 1, with 5 bases in between.

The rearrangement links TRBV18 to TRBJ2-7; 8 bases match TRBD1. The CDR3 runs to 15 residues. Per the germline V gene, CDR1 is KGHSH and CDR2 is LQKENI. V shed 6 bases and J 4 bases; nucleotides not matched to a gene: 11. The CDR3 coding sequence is TGTGCCAGCTCCCGTATCCGGGACAGGAGTTACGAGCAGTACTTC. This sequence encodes CASSRIRDRSYEQYF.

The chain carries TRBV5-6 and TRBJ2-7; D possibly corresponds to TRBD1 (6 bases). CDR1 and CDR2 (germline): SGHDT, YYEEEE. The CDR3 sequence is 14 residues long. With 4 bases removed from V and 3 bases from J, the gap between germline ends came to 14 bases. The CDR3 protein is CASSPDRGNYEQYF. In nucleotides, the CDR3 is TGTGCCAGCAGCCCGGACAGAGGAAACTACGAGCAGTACTTC.